The rows below give T cell receptor beta chains drawn from one sample of a study of blood T cell repertoires in COVID-19. Produced via immunoSEQ multiplex PCR; TCRdb's table is partial and in-frame only. Altogether roughly 130,000 clones are present, over 85% being singletons, with the ten largest covering approximately 3.5%. Sequencing used peripheral blood. The receptors come from a man aged 50 to 59 with active COVID-19. Both conserved end residues are part of each CDR3. Each record gives: D gene, J gene, V gene, clone size, CDR3 DNA, CDR3 protein. D genes are given only for firm matches. Clone size, where shown, is once, few, many, or a class for clones that have expanded.

D: TRBD2; J: TRBJ2-3; V: TRBV24-1; size: -; DNA: TGTGCCCCTAGCGGGAGGTCAAATACGCAGTATTTT; CDR3: CAPSGRSNTQYF
D: -; J: TRBJ1-3; V: TRBV5-1; size: -; DNA: TGCGCCAGCAGCTTGACGGTGACCGGGTCTGGAAACACCATATATTTT; CDR3: CASSLTVTGSGNTIYF
D: -; J: TRBJ2-3; V: TRBV20-1; size: -; DNA: TGCAGTGCTAGTATCAGGGGCGCCACAGATACGCAGTATTTT; CDR3: CSASIRGATDTQYF
D: TRBD1; J: TRBJ2-5; V: TRBV19; size: -; DNA: TGTGCCAGTAGTATAGGGGGGACAGGCCAAGAGACCCAGTACTTC; CDR3: CASSIGGTGQETQYF
D: -; J: TRBJ1-2; V: TRBV2; size: -; DNA: TGTGCCAGCAGGCAGATCTATGGCTACACCTTC; CDR3: CASRQIYGYTF
D: -; J: TRBJ1-2; V: TRBV5-6; size: -; DNA: TGTGCCAGCAGCTTAATATCCAGTAACTATGGCTACACCTTC; CDR3: CASSLISSNYGYTF
D: TRBD2; J: TRBJ2-5; V: TRBV5-1; size: -; DNA: TGCGCCAGCAAACTTTGGACTAGCGGGGGAGAGACCCAGTACTTC; CDR3: CASKLWTSGGETQYF
D: -; J: TRBJ1-5; V: TRBV12-3/TRBV12-4; size: -; DNA: TGTGCCAGCAGAAAGGGAGGCAATCAGCCCCAGCATTTT; CDR3: CASRKGGNQPQHF
D: TRBD1; J: TRBJ1-5; V: TRBV7-2; size: -; DNA: TGTGCCAGCAGCTTAGCGCAGGGGGGCAATCAGCCCCAGCATTTT; CDR3: CASSLAQGGNQPQHF
D: -; J: TRBJ1-3; V: TRBV9; size: few; DNA: TGTGCCAGCAGCCCGGACAGTCCCAGCTCTGGAAACACCATATATTTT; CDR3: CASSPDSPSSGNTIYF
D: -; J: TRBJ1-1; V: TRBV12-3/TRBV12-4; size: -; DNA: TGTGCCAGCAGTTTCTCCCGAGGCACTGAAGCTTTCTTT; CDR3: CASSFSRGTEAFF
D: TRBD2; J: TRBJ2-1; V: TRBV6-2/TRBV6-3; size: few; DNA: TGTGCCAGCAGTCCCCCCGGGACTAGCAGGGCGGGTGAGCAGTTCTTC; CDR3: CASSPPGTSRAGEQFF
D: -; J: TRBJ1-1; V: TRBV18; size: -; DNA: TGTGCCAGCTCAGCTGACAAAGGGGGTCACACTGAAGCTTTCTTT; CDR3: CASSADKGGHTEAFF
D: TRBD1; J: TRBJ1-3; V: TRBV5-4; size: -; DNA: TGTGCCAGCAGCTTGCGGACAGGTTTTGTCTCTGGAAACACCATATATTTT; CDR3: CASSLRTGFVSGNTIYF
D: TRBD1; J: TRBJ2-3; V: TRBV24-1; size: -; DNA: TGTGCCACCAGTGATAGGGGGCCCGACATCCCGGGGCCCACAGATACGCAGTATTTT; CDR3: CATSDRGPDIPGPTDTQYF
D: TRBD1; J: TRBJ1-1; V: TRBV29-1; size: once; DNA: TGCAGCGCCTTGACAGGGTCAGCTTTCTTT; CDR3: CSALTGSAFF
D: -; J: TRBJ2-2; V: TRBV13; size: once; DNA: TGTGCCAGCAGAAGGACAGAGAACACCGGGGAGCTGTTTTTT; CDR3: CASRRTENTGELFF
D: TRBD2; J: TRBJ2-1; V: TRBV29-1; size: -; DNA: TGCAGCGCCTTAGCGGGGGGCTACAATGAGCAGTTCTTC; CDR3: CSALAGGYNEQFF
D: -; J: TRBJ2-2; V: TRBV18; size: -; DNA: TGTGCCAGCTCACCTCAGGGACACAACACCGGGGAGCTGTTTTTT; CDR3: CASSPQGHNTGELFF
D: -; J: TRBJ2-1; V: TRBV5-4; size: -; DNA: TGTGCCAGCAGCCGGGTAGCGGCGAGCTCCTACAATGAGCAGTTCTTC; CDR3: CASSRVAASSYNEQFF
D: TRBD1; J: TRBJ2-7; V: TRBV27; size: -; DNA: TGTGCCAGCAGTTCGAGACAGGGCACCTACGAGCAGTACTTC; CDR3: CASSSRQGTYEQYF
D: -; J: TRBJ2-5; V: TRBV5-1; size: -; DNA: TGCGCCAGCAGCTTGGATGTCAGGGAGACCCAGTACTTC; CDR3: CASSLDVRETQYF
D: TRBD2; J: TRBJ2-1; V: TRBV11-2; size: -; DNA: TGTGCCAGCAGCTTAGTTGTAGCGGGGTCCTCCAATGAGCAGTTCTTC; CDR3: CASSLVVAGSSNEQFF
D: TRBD1; J: TRBJ1-2; V: TRBV18; size: once; DNA: TGTGCCAGCTCACCGACAGGGACGTATGGCTACACCTTC; CDR3: CASSPTGTYGYTF
D: -; J: TRBJ1-5; V: TRBV19; size: -; DNA: TGTGCCAGTTCCCTTAGCAATCAGCCCCAGCATTTT; CDR3: CASSLSNQPQHF
D: -; J: TRBJ1-1; V: TRBV29-1; size: -; DNA: TGCAGCGTTGAAGGCGGGGGGTGGTACACTGAAGCTTTCTTT; CDR3: CSVEGGGWYTEAFF
D: TRBD2; J: TRBJ2-3; V: TRBV2; size: once; DNA: TGTGCCAGCAGTCGAGACGGTAGCGGGGTGTCAGATACGCAGTATTTT; CDR3: CASSRDGSGVSDTQYF